This TCR beta chain was identified in a study of cytomegalovirus exposure and HLA in healthy donors. Study-wide findings and caveats: The availability of immune exposure information extended only to CMV serostatus. TCR beta V- and J-gene trimming was later associated with a missense DCLRE1C variant.

About this clone: As yet, its antigen is unknown.

This CDR3 spans 11 amino acids. CDR1 and CDR2 (germline): GTSNPN, SVGIG (reference sequence). Deletions cut 0 bases from V and 6 bases from J, with 5 bases between. PCR used 60 Vbeta primers and 13 Jbeta primers. Assay used: immunoSEQ multiplex PCR; TCRdb lists only in-frame clones, some missing. Here the sample spans some 140,000 clones, approximately 79% being singletons. This chain links TRBV30 with TRBJ1-1; no firm D call. The receptor's source is a woman in her forties or fifties in good health and CMV-seropositive. Source material: PBMCs. The CDR3 DNA reads as TGTGCCTGGAGTGTTAGTGCTGAAGCTTTCTTT. Translated, it gives CAWSVSAEAFF.